This T cell receptor beta chain comes out of a study of cytomegalovirus exposure and HLA in healthy donors. V was clipped by 5 bases and J by 5 bases; unmatched bases: 3. The CDR3 has 15 amino acids. The germline gives CDR1 SGHVS, CDR2 FNYEAQ. On this clone itself: What it binds is unknown.

The PCR made use of 60 Vbeta and 13 Jbeta primers. Produced via immunoSEQ multiplex PCR; TCRdb's table is partial and in-frame only. Of 90,000 to 110,000 clones in the sample, about 16% were seen once. Findings and limits, study-wide: It was confirmed in vitro that a few of the CMV-associated chains were specific for CMV antigens. According to reports, the classifier identified cytomegalovirus status with high specificity and sensitivity.

This chain joins TRBV7-6 and TRBJ1-6; 10 bases fit TRBD1. The sequencing input was PBMCs. The origin of this receptor is a female donor in good health and CMV-seronegative. DNA of the CDR3: TGTGCCAGCAGCCGAGGGACAGGGGATAATTCACCCCTCCACTTT. It translates to CASSRGTGDNSPLHF.